What follows are 27 T cell receptor beta chains derived from one specimen sequenced in a study of T cells in Graves' hyperthyroidism and ophthalmopathy. Amplified regions were TCR beta CDR3 sequences from RNA transcripts. In the first-round RT-PCR of the TCR CDR3, the HTBI primer set was used. TCRdb reprocessed the multiplex PCR reads via MiXCR and lists one record per CDR3 protein. The sample records a few hundred thousand distinct CDR3 sequences, around 16% being singletons. Sequences were obtained from blood. The origin of the receptors is a woman between 25 and 40 years old with Graves' hyperthyroidism.

This clonotype has only a few counts. V usage is TRBV7-3 and J usage is TRBJ1-1; D is perhaps TRBD1 (5 bases). Germline assignment: CDR1 SGHTA and CDR2 FQGTGA. V was cut by 3 bases and J by 0 bases, with 14 bases left in between. The CDR3 is 16 residues long. The CDR3 nucleotides read TGTGCCAGCAGCTTGAGGCAGGACACCATGAACACTGAAGCTTTCTTT. Amino acids: CASSLRQDTMNTEAFF.

The genes are TRBV19 and TRBJ2-3, with a possible D match to TRBD2 (5 bases). Germline CDR1 LNHDA, CDR2 SQIVND (reference sequence). The CDR3 consists of 13 residues. V lost 10 bases and J lost 3, with 14 bases in between. The DNA of the CDR3 is TGTGCCACTAGGCGGGTTGCGACAGATACGCAGTATTTT. Residues: CATRRVATDTQYF.

The chain carries TRBV28 and TRBJ2-2, with D possibly matching TRBD1 (5 bases). Germline assignment: CDR1 MDHEN and CDR2 SYDVKM. This CDR3 spans 15 amino acids. V dropped 3 bases and J dropped 3 bases, with 11 bases sitting between them. This CDR3 is CASSFRAVDTGELFF. The CDR3 bases are TGTGCCAGCAGTTTCAGGGCGGTGGACACCGGGGAGCTGTTTTTT.

Concerning this clonotype: Since a much larger clone is just one base distant, this may be a read error. V and J are TRBV2 and TRBJ1-2, with D perhaps matching TRBD1 (6 bases). From germline, CDR1 is SNHLY and CDR2 FYNNEI. V lost 6 bases and J 4 bases, leaving 15 bases between the germline ends. CDR3 size: 14 residues. The DNA for the CDR3 is TGTGCCAGCAGGTGGACAGCTTCAGGCTATGGCTACACCTTC. Translated, it gives CASRWTASGYGYTF.

This chain joins TRBV7-9 and TRBJ1-3, with D perhaps TRBD1 (5 bases). CDR3 length equals 19 residues. The V gene's germline CDR1 is SEHNR and CDR2 FQNEAQ (reference sequence). V lost 3 bases and J lost 2, with 23 bases in between. The CDR3 spells CASSFKRGTSTLPGNTIYF. In nucleotides, the CDR3 is TGTGCCAGCAGCTTCAAGCGGGGCACCAGCACTTTACCTGGAAACACCATATATTTT.

In its sample, this clonotype was seen many times. The chain recombines TRBV11-2 with TRBJ1-1, with D maybe TRBD1 (5 bases). Trimming shortened V by 1 base and J by 7 bases, and 16 bases separated the two germline ends. The length of the CDR3 is 15 residues. Germline CDR1 is SGHAT and CDR2 is FQNNGV. CDR3 sequence: CASSLVGAEYNEAFF. CDR3 bases: TGTGCCAGCAGCTTAGTCGGGGCGGAGTACAATGAAGCTTTCTTT.

This clonotype appeared a few times. V and J are TRBV5-1 and TRBJ1-1; no firm D call. CDR1 is SGHRS, CDR2 YFSETQ, per germline. Trimming left V 0 bases short and J 5 bases short, with 14 bases between. The CDR3 is 15 residues long. The CDR3, as DNA: TGCGCCAGCAGCTTGGCCGTTGGGTCTAGGACTGAAGCTTTCTTT. Encoded protein: CASSLAVGSRTEAFF.

This clonotype was counted at least ten times. CDR3: CASSQGPGTDGNTIYF. The DNA of the CDR3 is TGTGCCAGCAGCCAAGGCCCAGGGACGGATGGAAACACCATATATTTT. This chain joins TRBV3-1 and TRBJ1-3, with TRBD1 as a possible D gene (5 bases). The V gene lost 1 base and the J gene lost 3 bases, with 13 bases spanning the gap. CDR3 length: 16 residues. Germline lookup yields CDR1 LGHDT and CDR2 YNNKEL (reference sequence).

This clonotype was counted ten times or more. The chain links TRBV11-2 to TRBJ2-7; 10 bases align to TRBD2. Trimming removed 3 bases from V and 0 bases from J; junction bases left unmatched: 8. This CDR3 has 17 residues. Per the germline V gene, CDR1 is SGHAT and CDR2 is FQNNGV. The CDR3 DNA reads TGTGCCAGCAGCTTCCGCGACACTAGCGGGACCTCCTACGAGCAGTACTTC. It yields the protein CASSFRDTSGTSYEQYF.

This rearrangement joins TRBV20-1 to TRBJ1-5, with 7 bases lining up with TRBD1. The CDR3 sequence is 17 residues long. Per germline, CDR1 DFQATT and CDR2 SNEGSKA (reference sequence). V was pared by 2 bases and J by 3 bases, with 13 bases of the junction left unmatched. The CDR3 region is CSARPTGRRRANQPQHF. CDR3 nucleotide sequence: TGCAGTGCTAGACCGACAGGGCGCCGTCGTGCCAATCAGCCCCAGCATTTT.

The chain joins TRBV13 to TRBJ2-1, with TRBD2 matching over 7 bases. The junction had 8 bases not matched to a gene; V was cut back by 8 bases and J by 7 bases. This CDR3 has 13 residues. Germline CDR1 reads PRHDT; CDR2 reads FYEKMQ (reference sequence). The CDR3 is CASALRSGNEQFF. The CDR3 DNA is TGTGCCAGCGCTCTTCGTAGCGGGAATGAGCAGTTCTTC.

On this clonotype itself: This may be a read error, as it is one base from a much larger clone. The chain combines TRBV2 with TRBJ1-6; D is unresolved. Germline V lookup: CDR1 SNHLY, CDR2 FYNNEI. The CDR3 extends over 13 amino acids. Trimming cost V 2 bases and J 9 bases, with 8 bases left between them. Here the CDR3 reads CASSERFGSPLHF. CDR3 in DNA: TGTGCCAGCAGTGAAAGATTTGGTTCACCCCTCCACTTT.

At least ten counts were recorded for this clonotype. The rearrangement joins TRBV7-9 to TRBJ2-7; 7 bases map to TRBD2. Germline-derived CDR1 and CDR2 are SEHNR and FQNEAQ (reference sequence). J gave up 2 bases and V 0 bases, and 7 bases lay outside the gene matches. The CDR3 contains 16 residues. For the CDR3, the DNA is TGTGCCAGCAGCTTAGCCGACAGCGGGGCGGCCTACGAGCAGTACTTC. Translating gives CASSLADSGAAYEQYF. The variable domain in full, completed from reference TRBV7-9 and TRBJ2-7, reads DTGVSQNPRHKITKRGQNVTFRCDPISEHNRLYWYRQTLGQGPEFLTYFQNEAQLEKSRLLSDRFSAERPKGSFSTLEIQRTEQGDSAMYLCASSLADSGAAYEQYFGPGTRLTVT.

This clonotype has at least ten counts. This sequence joins TRBV5-1 and TRBJ2-1, with a possible D match to TRBD2 (6 bases). Germline-derived CDR1 and CDR2 are SGHRS and YFSETQ. The CDR3 covers 15 residues. The V end lost 0 bases, the J end lost 5 bases, and 12 bases lay between the germline ends. This CDR3 is CASSLDAGIHNEQFF. The DNA of the CDR3 is TGCGCCAGCAGCTTGGACGCGGGAATCCACAATGAGCAGTTCTTC.

This clonotype was seen at least ten times. The chain combines TRBV11-3 with TRBJ1-1; D is perhaps TRBD1 (5 bases). The CDR3 has 14 amino acids. Trimming cost V 5 bases and J 4 bases, with 14 bases left between them. From germline, CDR1 is SGHNT and CDR2 YENEEA. This CDR3 reads CASSPSEGSTEAFF. The CDR3 nucleotides read TGTGCCAGCAGCCCAAGCGAGGGGAGCACTGAAGCTTTCTTT.

A few counts support this clonotype. V and J are TRBV7-9 and TRBJ2-1; no firm D call. CDR3 size: 15 residues. Trimming cost V 3 bases and J 5 bases, with 14 bases left between them. Germline V gives CDR1 SEHNR, CDR2 FQNEAQ (reference sequence). CDR3 DNA sequence: TGTGCCAGCAGCTTTTACCCGAGTTCGAACAATGAGCAGTTCTTC. Residues: CASSFYPSSNNEQFF.

The chain uses TRBV5-1 and TRBJ2-2; D remains ambiguous. This CDR3 spans 13 amino acids. The germline V gene has CDR1 SGHRS and CDR2 YFSETQ. V was cut by 6 bases and J by 3 bases, with 9 bases left in between. CDR3 residues: CASTPTYTGELFF. The CDR3 DNA follows: TGCGCCAGCACGCCGACCTACACCGGGGAGCTGTTTTTT.

V is TRBV12-3 or TRBV12-4 and J is TRBJ2-1, with 16 bases aligning to TRBD2. The CDR3 sequence is 14 residues long. The junction had 5 bases not matched to a gene; V was cut back by 6 bases and J by 12 bases. The CDR3 region is CASRPGLAGGSQFF. The CDR3, as DNA: TGTGCCAGCAGACCGGGACTAGCGGGAGGGTCGCAGTTCTTC.

Many counts were recorded for this clonotype. The chain is built from TRBV2 and TRBJ1-1; 7 bases fit TRBD1. Unmatched junction bases numbered 8, after V lost 6 bases and J lost 4 bases. The CDR3 consists of 14 residues. Germline V gene data show CDR1 as SNHLY and CDR2 as FYNNEI. Here the CDR3 reads CASSRTGAVTEAFF. In nucleotides, the CDR3 is TGTGCCAGCAGCCGTACAGGGGCGGTCACTGAAGCTTTCTTT.

This clonotype was observed a handful of times. V usage is TRBV7-3 and J usage is TRBJ2-7; 9 bases agree with TRBD2. After removal of 6 bases from V and 6 bases from J, the junction contained 9 bases not matched to a gene. This CDR3 has 14 residues. The germline V gene encodes CDR1 SGHTA and CDR2 FQGTGA. The CDR3 nucleotides are TGTGCCAGCAGAAGCCTGGGACTAGCTAGCGAGCAGTACTTC. Amino acid sequence: CASRSLGLASEQYF. The full variable domain, its missing parts supplied by reference TRBV7-3 and TRBJ2-7, is GAGVSQTPSNKVTEKGKYVELRCDPISGHTALYWYRQSLGQGPEFLIYFQGTGAADDSGLPNDRFFAVRPEGSVSTLKIQRTERGDSAVYLCASRSLGLASEQYFGPGTRLTVT.

This clonotype was recorded a few times. This chain links TRBV27 with TRBJ2-1, with 7 bases matching TRBD1. Germline lookup yields CDR1 MNHEY and CDR2 SMNVEV (reference sequence). The CDR3 consists of 13 residues. Germline trimming cut 5 bases from V and 8 bases from J; bases unmatched to any gene: 6. In nucleotides, the CDR3 is TGTGCCAGCAGTCTCGGGACAGCTCATGAGCAGTTCTTC. Protein product: CASSLGTAHEQFF.

This clonotype has at least ten counts. The rearrangement links TRBV2 to TRBJ2-3; no clear D. Trimming pared 7 bases from V and 1 base from J, leaving 3 bases between. CDR1 and CDR2 (germline): SNHLY, FYNNEI. This CDR3 contains 11 residues. CDR3 in amino acids: CASKGTDTQYF. CDR3 coding DNA: TGTGCCAGCAAGGGCACAGATACGCAGTATTTT. The full variable domain, rest sourced from reference TRBV2 and TRBJ2-3, is EPEVTQTPSHQVTQMGQEVILRCVPISNHLYFYWYRQILGQKVEFLVSFYNNEISEKSEIFDDQFSVERPDGSNFTLKIRSTKLEDSAMYFCASKGTDTQYFGPGTRLTVL.

This clonotype was counted between two and nine times. The chain joins TRBV12-3 or TRBV12-4 to TRBJ2-7, with D perhaps being TRBD1 or TRBD2 (5 bases each). With 3 bases removed from V and 5 bases from J, the gap between germline ends came to 20 bases. This CDR3 comprises 16 residues. CDR3: CASSFAHGTPGNEQYF. The CDR3 nucleotides are TGTGCCAGCAGTTTTGCTCACGGGACCCCCGGGAACGAGCAGTACTTC.

This clonotype showed up many times. The chain couples TRBV20-1 to TRBJ2-1; 7 nucleotides agree with TRBD1. The CDR3 contains 14 residues. Germline loops: CDR1 DFQATT, CDR2 SNEGSKA (reference sequence). The trim removed 3 bases at V and 1 base at J, leaving 3 bases unmatched. CDR3 amino acids: CSARYRGSYNEQFF. The CDR3 DNA follows: TGCAGTGCTAGGTACAGGGGATCCTACAATGAGCAGTTCTTC.

This clonotype has more than one count but fewer than ten. The V call is TRBV6-1, the J call TRBJ2-7; 9 bases match TRBD2. This CDR3 is 15 amino acids long. J was trimmed by 7 bases and V by 2 bases; bases with no gene match: 9. CDR1 and CDR2 from the germline V gene are MNHNS and SASEGT. CDR3: CASSEWREGGTEQYF. CDR3 nucleotide sequence: TGTGCCAGCAGTGAATGGCGGGAGGGGGGTACTGAGCAGTACTTC.

This clonotype was recorded at least ten times. The chain joins TRBV18 to TRBJ1-1; maybe TRBD1 (6 bases). Deletions cut 4 bases from V and 3 bases from J, with 12 bases between. The CDR3 covers 14 residues. Germline V gene data show CDR1 as KGHSH and CDR2 as LQKENI. CDR3 amino acids: CASSRQGSYTEAFF. The CDR3 region has the DNA TGTGCCAGCTCACGCCAGGGGTCCTACACTGAAGCTTTCTTT.

The chain uses TRBV19 and TRBJ1-4, with D unresolved. The CDR3 totals 14 residues. Germline V gives CDR1 LNHDA, CDR2 SQIVND (reference sequence). V lost 6 bases, J lost 8 bases, and 16 bases lay in between. The CDR3, as DNA: TGTGCCAGTAGGAGCGGGCCCTATGGGGAAAAACTGTTTTTT. This encodes CASRSGPYGEKLFF.